This TCR beta chain emerged from a study of long-term antiretroviral therapy in people with HIV (dated by TCRdb to the early 2020s). In terms of the full investigation: The earliest samples were collected roughly a decade before the 2015 WHO recommendation for immediate ART, at a time when ART was usually postponed until CD4 counts fell. A total of roughly 180 cryopreserved PBMC samples were contributed to the cohort by 30 adults with confirmed HIV infection, with samples collected serially over a mean of roughly six years (range 1-12). Whether ART initiation and durable HIV suppression were associated with changes in peripheral blood TRB repertoire composition and diversity was tested in a retrospective serial study. No cross-contamination during QIAcube processing turned up in test extractions that ran a monoclonal T-cell line alongside 30 to 35 polyclonal samples. Of the roughly 30 participants with HIV, about twelve were female.

Findings and caveats that apply to the study as a whole: Compared with controls, HIV repertoires had narrower CDR3 length ranges, and the network structure pointed to an antigen-experienced repertoire that shifted only slightly toward naive after ART. Samples dated from the mid-2000s to the late 2010s, and the ART regimens used may be less effective than current ones. Inferences about post-ART repertoire changes are limited because no data were available on ART adherence, viral resistance or therapy changes. Because pre-ART samples had limited cell numbers, unsorted PBMC were profiled rather than sorted CD4+ and CD8+ T cells. Starting ART was linked to a significant rise in TRB diversity, yet even with long-term ART the diversity remained significantly lower than in transplant donor controls. Because PBMC availability was limited, only the TCR beta chain was sequenced, with no alpha chain pairing. The repertoire was dominated across all time points by expanded TRB clones identified before ART initiation, although this dominance was seen to fluctuate and to decrease in many PLHIV after ART.

Details on this clone: The target of this receptor is not known. One base away there is no much larger clone; base qualities are not given.

Inclusion was restricted to participants for whom at least one PBMC sample before ART initiation and at least two post-ART samples were available. Every participant with HIV received treatment in the United States of America. Before DNA extraction, cryopreserved samples of about 1-10 million PBMC were thawed and washed. At the time of the earliest PBMC sample for each participant with HIV, ages ranged from about 23 to 60 years. Per participant, PBMC samples came from 1-4 timepoints prior to ART initiation and 2-8 timepoints following ART initiation, for a median of 7 samples. Serial HIV viral load, CD4+ T-cell count, ART history and demographic data were obtained for every participant. A Qiagen kit on a QIAcube was used to extract genomic DNA from unsorted PBMC, with samples processed in batches of 12. Including cysteine and phenylalanine, the CDR3 has 14 amino acids. Solely the CDR3 DNA is kept, with 42 bases framed from the first base. Via the germline V gene, CDR1 is SNHLY and CDR2 FYNNEI. V loses 1 base, J loses 2 bases, and the germline ends lie 9 bases apart.

The immunoSEQ hsTCRB v3.0 assay was used at survey level resolution to sequence the TRB variable region. A depth of roughly 35,000-50,000 T-cell genomes per sample was targeted for TRB sequencing. An Illumina MiSeq with a v3 150-cycle kit was used to sequence the pooled TRB libraries. From the authors' description of their analysis: Repertoire analysis ran in R within a reproducible Nextflow workflow covering QC, data transformation and analysis. LymphoSeq2, an R package for exploring AIRR-Seq data, was used to implement custom analyses. A few samples that yielded fewer than 5000 total TRB sequences were excluded, so that under 200 HIV repertoires were analyzed. Among the approximately 190 retained HIV repertoires, about 57 were collected before ART initiation and roughly 130 after ART initiation. Repertoires were downsampled to 5000 TRB nucleotide sequences, with summary statistics averaged over 100 downsampling iterations. The analysis kept only TRB sequences whose CDR3 regions were at least seven amino acids long. Diversity was measured with a Shannon entropy-derived clonality score and the Gini coefficient. In repertoire networks, the top 5000 CDR3 amino acid sequences were linked whenever an edit distance of one separated two sequences. For TRB CDR3 amino acid sequences, antigen specificity groups and MHC restriction were predicted with GLIPH2. To flag known CMV, EBV, HIV or tissue antigen associations, CDR3 amino acid sequences were matched against VDJdb and McPAS-TCR. Pre-ART, post-ART and control groups were compared with Wilcoxon signed-rank tests and Holm-Bonferroni correction. TCRdb limited this immuneACCESS table to in-frame rearrangements with V and J called. A share of clones is missing; checked studies link under half to unresolved V genes, and the rest is unexplained. Clone size and V and J calls were adopted from that table, with D and trimming inferred from the DNA. A total of about 25,000 clones appear in this sample, 79% of them only once. The top ten hold 11% of the sample.

This specimen consisted of unsorted PBMCs, obtained 2.1 years after starting antiretroviral therapy. The V and J genes are TRBV2 and TRBJ2-7, with TRBD2 tentatively as D gene (5 bases match). This TCR was recovered from a man aged 25-45 years with HIV. The sequenced DNA: TGTGCCAGCAGTGAAGGACGGGATACCTACGAGCAGTACTTC. Its protein product is CASSEGRDTYEQYF.